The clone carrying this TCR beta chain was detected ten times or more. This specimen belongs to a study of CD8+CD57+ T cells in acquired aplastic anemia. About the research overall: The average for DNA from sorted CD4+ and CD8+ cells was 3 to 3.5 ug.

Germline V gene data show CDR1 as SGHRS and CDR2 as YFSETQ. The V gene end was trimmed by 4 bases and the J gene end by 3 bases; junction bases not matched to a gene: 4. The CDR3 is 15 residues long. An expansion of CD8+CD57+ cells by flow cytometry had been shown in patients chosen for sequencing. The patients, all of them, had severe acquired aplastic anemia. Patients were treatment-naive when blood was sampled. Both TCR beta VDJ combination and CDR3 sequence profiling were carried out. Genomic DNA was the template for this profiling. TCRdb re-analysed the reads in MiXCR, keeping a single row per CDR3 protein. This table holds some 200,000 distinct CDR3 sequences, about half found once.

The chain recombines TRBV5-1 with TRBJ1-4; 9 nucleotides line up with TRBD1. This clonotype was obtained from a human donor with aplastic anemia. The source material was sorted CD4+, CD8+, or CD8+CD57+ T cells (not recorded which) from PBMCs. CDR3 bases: TGCGCCAGCAGCGCGTACAGGGGGCCTAATGAAAAACTGTTTTTT. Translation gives CASSAYRGPNEKLFF.